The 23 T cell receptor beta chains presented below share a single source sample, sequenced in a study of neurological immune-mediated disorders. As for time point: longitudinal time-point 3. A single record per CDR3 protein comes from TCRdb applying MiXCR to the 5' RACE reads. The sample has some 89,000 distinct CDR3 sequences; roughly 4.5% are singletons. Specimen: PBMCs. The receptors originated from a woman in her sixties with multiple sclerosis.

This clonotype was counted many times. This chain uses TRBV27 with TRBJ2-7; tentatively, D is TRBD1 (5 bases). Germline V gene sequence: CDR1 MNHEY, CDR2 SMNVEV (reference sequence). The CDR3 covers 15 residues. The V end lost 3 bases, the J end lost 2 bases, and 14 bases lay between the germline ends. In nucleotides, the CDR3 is TGTGCCAGCAGTTTGGCGACAGTGATACCCTACGAGCAGTACTTC. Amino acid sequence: CASSLATVIPYEQYF.

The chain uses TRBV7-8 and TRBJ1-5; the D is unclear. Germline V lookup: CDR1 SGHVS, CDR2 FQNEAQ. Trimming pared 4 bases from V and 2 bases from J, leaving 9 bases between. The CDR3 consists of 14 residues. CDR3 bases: TGTGCCAGCAGCTCCGTGAGGGGCAATCAGCCCCAGCATTTT. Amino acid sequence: CASSSVRGNQPQHF.

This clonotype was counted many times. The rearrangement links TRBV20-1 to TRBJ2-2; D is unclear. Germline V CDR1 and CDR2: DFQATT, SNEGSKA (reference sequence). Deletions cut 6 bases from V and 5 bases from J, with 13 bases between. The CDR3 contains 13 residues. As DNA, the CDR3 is TGCAGTGCCCCCCAGCTTAGGACCGGGGAGCTGTTTTTT. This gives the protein CSAPQLRTGELFF.

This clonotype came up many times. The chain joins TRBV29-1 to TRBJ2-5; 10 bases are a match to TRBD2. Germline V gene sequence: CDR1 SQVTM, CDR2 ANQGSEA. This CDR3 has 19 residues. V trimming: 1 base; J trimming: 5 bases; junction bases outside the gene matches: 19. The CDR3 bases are TGCAGCGTTGAAGGTCCCCGGGCTAGCGGGGGCGGTCGGTCCGAGACCCAGTACTTC. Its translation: CSVEGPRASGGGRSETQYF.

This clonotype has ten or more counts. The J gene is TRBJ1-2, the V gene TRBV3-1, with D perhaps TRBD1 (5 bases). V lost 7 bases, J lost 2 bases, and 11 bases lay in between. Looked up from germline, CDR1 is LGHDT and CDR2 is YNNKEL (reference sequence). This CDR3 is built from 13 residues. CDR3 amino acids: CASKPGPNYGYTF. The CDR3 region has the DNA TGTGCCAGCAAACCGGGACCCAACTATGGCTACACCTTC.

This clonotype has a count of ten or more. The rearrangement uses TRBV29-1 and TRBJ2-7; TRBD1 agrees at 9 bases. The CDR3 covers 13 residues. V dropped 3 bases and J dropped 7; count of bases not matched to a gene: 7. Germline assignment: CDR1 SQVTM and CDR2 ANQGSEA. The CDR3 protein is CSVEVQGAGEQYF. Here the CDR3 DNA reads TGCAGCGTTGAGGTACAGGGGGCGGGTGAGCAGTACTTC.

In DNA form, the CDR3 reads TGTGCCAGCAGCTTAGGACTAGCGGGGGGCAAGAACACCGGGGAGCTGTTTTTT. The encoded protein is CASSLGLAGGKNTGELFF. The rearrangement uses TRBV7-2 and TRBJ2-2, with TRBD2 identical over 13 bases. V trimming: 1 base; J trimming: 1 base; junction bases outside the gene matches: 3. The CDR3 is made up of 18 amino acids. The germline V gene has CDR1 SGHTA and CDR2 FQGNSA. The full variable domain, rest sourced from reference TRBV7-2 and TRBJ2-2, is GAGVSQSPSNKVTEKGKDVELRCDPISGHTALYWYRQSLGQGLEFLIYFQGNSAPDKSGLPSDRFSAERTGGSVSTLTIQRTQQEDSAVYLCASSLGLAGGKNTGELFFGEGSRLTVL.

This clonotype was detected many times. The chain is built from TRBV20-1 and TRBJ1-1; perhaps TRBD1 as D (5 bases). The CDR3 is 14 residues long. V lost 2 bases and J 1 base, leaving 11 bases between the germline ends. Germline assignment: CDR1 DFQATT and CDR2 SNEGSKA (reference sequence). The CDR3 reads CSARQGQWNTEAFF. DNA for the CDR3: TGCAGTGCTAGACAGGGCCAATGGAACACTGAAGCTTTCTTT.

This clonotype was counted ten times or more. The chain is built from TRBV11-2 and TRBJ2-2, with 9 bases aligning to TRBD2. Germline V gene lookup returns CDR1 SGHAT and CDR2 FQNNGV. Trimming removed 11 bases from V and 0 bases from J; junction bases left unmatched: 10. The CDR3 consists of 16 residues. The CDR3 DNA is TGTGCCGCTCTGGAGCGGGGGGCGACGAACACCGGGGAGCTGTTTTTT. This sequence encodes CAALERGATNTGELFF.

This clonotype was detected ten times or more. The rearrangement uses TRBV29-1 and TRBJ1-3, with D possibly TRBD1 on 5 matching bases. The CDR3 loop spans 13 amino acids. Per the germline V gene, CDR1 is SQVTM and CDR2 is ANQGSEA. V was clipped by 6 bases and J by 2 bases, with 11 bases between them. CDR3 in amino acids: CSVRGGAGNTIYF. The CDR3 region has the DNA TGCAGCGTCCGTGGGGGAGCTGGAAACACCATATATTTT.

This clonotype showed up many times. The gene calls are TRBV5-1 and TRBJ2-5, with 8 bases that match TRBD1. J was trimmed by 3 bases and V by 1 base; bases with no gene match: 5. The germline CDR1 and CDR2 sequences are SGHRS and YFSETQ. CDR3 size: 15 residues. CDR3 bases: TGCGCCAGCAGCTTGTGGCCGGGACAGGAAGAGACCCAGTACTTC. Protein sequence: CASSLWPGQEETQYF.

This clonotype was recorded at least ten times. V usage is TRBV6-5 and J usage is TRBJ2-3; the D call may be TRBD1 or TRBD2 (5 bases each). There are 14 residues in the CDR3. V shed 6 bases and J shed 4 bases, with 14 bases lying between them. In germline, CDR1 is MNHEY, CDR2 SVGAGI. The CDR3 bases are TGTGCCAGCAGGAACGGGGCCGTCTCAGATACGCAGTATTTT. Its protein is CASRNGAVSDTQYF.

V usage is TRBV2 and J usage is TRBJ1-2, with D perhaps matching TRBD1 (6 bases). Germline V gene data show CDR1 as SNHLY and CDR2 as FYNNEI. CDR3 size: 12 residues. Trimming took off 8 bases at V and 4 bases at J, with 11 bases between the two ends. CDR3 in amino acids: CASARQVYGYTF. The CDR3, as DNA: TGTGCCAGCGCTAGACAGGTCTATGGCTACACCTTC.

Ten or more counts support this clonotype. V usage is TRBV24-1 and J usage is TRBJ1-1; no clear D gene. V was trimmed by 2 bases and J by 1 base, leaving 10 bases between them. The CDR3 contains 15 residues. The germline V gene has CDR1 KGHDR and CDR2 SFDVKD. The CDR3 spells CATSDSSYSNTEAFF. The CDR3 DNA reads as TGTGCCACCAGTGATTCTTCATACTCGAACACTGAAGCTTTCTTT.

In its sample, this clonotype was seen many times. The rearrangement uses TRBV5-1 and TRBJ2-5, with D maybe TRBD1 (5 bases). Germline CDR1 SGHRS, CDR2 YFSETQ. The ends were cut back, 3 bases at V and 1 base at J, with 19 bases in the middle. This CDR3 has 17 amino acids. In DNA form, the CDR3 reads TGCGCCAGCAGCTCTTGGGGTGGTAGGGGTCGCCAAGAGACCCAGTACTTC. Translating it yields CASSSWGGRGRQETQYF.

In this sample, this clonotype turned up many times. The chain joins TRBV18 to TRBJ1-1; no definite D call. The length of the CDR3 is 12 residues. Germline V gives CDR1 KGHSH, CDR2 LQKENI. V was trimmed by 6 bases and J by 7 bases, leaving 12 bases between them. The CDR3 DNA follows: TGTGCCAGCTCCTCTACGAGGGTTGAAGCTTTCTTT. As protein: CASSSTRVEAFF.

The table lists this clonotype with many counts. The CDR3 reads CASSSRTTSGAYNEQFF. The CDR3 region has the DNA TGTGCCAGCAGTTCCAGAACAACTAGCGGGGCCTACAATGAGCAGTTCTTC. The chain recombines TRBV6-2 or TRBV6-3 with TRBJ2-1; 10 nucleotides agree with TRBD2. The V gene end was trimmed by 4 bases and the J gene end by 2 bases; junction bases not matched to a gene: 8. The CDR3 loop spans 17 amino acids. Germline V gene lookup returns CDR1 MNHEY and CDR2 SVGEGT.

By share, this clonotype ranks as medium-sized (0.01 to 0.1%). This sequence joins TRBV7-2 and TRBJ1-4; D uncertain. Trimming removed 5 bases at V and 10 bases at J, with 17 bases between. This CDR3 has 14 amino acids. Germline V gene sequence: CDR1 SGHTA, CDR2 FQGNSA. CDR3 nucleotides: TGTGCCAGCAGCCACAGAGAAAAAGGGAGAAAACTGTTTTTT. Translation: CASSHREKGRKLFF.

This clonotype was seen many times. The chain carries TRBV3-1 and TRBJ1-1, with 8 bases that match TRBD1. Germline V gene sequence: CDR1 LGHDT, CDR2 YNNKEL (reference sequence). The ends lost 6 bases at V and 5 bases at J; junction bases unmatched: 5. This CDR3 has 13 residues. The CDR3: CASRYDRGTEAFF. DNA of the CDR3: TGTGCCAGCAGGTACGACAGGGGAACTGAAGCTTTCTTT.

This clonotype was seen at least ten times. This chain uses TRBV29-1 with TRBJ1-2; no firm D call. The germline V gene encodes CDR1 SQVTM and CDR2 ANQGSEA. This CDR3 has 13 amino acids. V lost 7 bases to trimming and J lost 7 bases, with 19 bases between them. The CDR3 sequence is CSGLQGGIRGYTF. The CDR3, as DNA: TGCAGCGGCCTCCAAGGAGGGATACGTGGCTACACCTTC.

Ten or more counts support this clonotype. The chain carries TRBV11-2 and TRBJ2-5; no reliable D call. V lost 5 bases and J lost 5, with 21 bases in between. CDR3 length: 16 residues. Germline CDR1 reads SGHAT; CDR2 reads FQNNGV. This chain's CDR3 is CASSTHSRIMGETQYF. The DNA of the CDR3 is TGTGCCAGCAGCACCCACAGCCGGATCATGGGGGAGACCCAGTACTTC. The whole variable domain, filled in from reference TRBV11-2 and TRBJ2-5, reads EAGVAQSPRYKIIEKRQSVAFWCNPISGHATLYWYQQILGQGPKLLIQFQNNGVVDDSQLPKDRFSAERLKGVDSTLKIQPAKLEDSAVYLCASSTHSRIMGETQYFGPGTRLLVL.

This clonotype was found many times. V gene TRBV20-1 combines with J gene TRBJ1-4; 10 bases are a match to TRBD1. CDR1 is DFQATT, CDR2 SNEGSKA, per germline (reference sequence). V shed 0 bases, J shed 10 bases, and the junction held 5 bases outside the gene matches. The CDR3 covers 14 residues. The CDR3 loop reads CSARDSTGGGKLFF. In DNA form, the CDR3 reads TGCAGTGCTAGAGACTCGACAGGGGGCGGAAAACTGTTTTTT.

The CDR3 DNA follows: TGTGCCAGCAGTATCCATGAAGCTTTCTTT. It encodes CASSIHEAFF. The chain couples TRBV6-1 to TRBJ1-1, with D hard to call. The CDR3 has 10 residues. The V gene's germline CDR1 is MNHNS and CDR2 SASEGT. V lost 5 bases and J lost 7, with 5 bases in between.